This TCR beta chain is drawn from a study of T cells expressing NK-cell markers. CDR1 is SGHRS, CDR2 YFSETQ, per germline. The CDR3 consists of 15 residues. No DNA is given; TCRdb re-called the 5' RACE reads and lists each CDR3 protein once. The ten top clones account for roughly 10%, within a sample of over 350,000 distinct CDR3 sequences. Study results and caveats: Researchers report these clonotypes also headed the CD3+CD56-NKG2C+ fraction in a few donors.

Regarding this clonotype: Its antigen is as yet unknown.

What was sequenced was blood T cells: a sorted CD56 or NKG2C T cell subset, CD4+ or CD8+ T cells, or bulk PBMC T cells (not recorded which). This clonotype was obtained from a woman aged 45-60 years in good health. This rearrangement joins TRBV5-1 to TRBJ1-1; TCRdb's D call of TRBD1 is untestable without DNA. The CDR3 here is CASSLGQGARTEAFF.